This record concerns one TCR beta chain sequence. This specimen comes from a study of T cells in Graves' hyperthyroidism and ophthalmopathy. Study-wide context: Pretreatment peripheral blood was obtained at initial diagnosis.

Trimming stripped 2 bases from V and 4 bases from J, with 15 bases between. Germline values: CDR1 KGHSH, CDR2 LQKENI. The CDR3 covers 15 residues. Diagnoses used clinical symptoms, serum thyroxine and TRAb, thyroid ultrasound and orbital computed tomography. TCR beta CDR3 regions were amplified from RNA transcripts. When the TCR CDR3 underwent first-round RT-PCR, the HTBI primer set was used. TCRdb itself ran the multiplex PCR reads through MiXCR, one entry per CDR3 protein. In the table there are some 350,000 distinct CDR3 sequences, approximately 13% of which are singletons. The chain uses TRBV18 and TRBJ2-7; D unclear. Source material: blood. The TCR originated in a woman aged 40-49 years with Graves' ophthalmopathy. CDR3 in amino acids: CASSPEIKQTYEQYF. The CDR3 coding sequence is TGTGCCAGCTCACCAGAAATAAAACAGACATACGAGCAGTACTTC.